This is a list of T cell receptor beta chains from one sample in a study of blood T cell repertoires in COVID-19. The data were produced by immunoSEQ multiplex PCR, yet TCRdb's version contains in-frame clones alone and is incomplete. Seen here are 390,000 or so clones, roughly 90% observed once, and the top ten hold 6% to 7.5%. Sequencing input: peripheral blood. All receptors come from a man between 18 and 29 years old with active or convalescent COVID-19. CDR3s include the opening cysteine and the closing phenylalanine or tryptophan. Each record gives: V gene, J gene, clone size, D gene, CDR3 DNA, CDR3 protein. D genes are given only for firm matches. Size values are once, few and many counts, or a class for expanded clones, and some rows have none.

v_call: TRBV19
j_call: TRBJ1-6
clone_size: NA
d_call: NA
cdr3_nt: TGTGCCAGCCATCGGGGGGCAAGCGAGAATTCACCCCTCCACTTT
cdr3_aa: CASHRGASENSPLHF

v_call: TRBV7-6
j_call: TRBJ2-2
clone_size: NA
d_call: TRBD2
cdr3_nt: TGTGCCAGCAGCCCCGCGGCCGTGGGCGGGGGGGCTGTCCGGGAGCTGTTTTTT
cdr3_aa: CASSPAAVGGGAVRELFF

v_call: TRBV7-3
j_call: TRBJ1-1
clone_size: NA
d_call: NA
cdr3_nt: TGTGCCAGCAGCTCCGACGGGTACACTGAAGCTTTCTTT
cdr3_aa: CASSSDGYTEAFF

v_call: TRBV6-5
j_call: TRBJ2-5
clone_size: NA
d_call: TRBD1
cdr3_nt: TGTGCCAGCAGTTTGGACAGGGTCCAAGAGACCCAGTACTTC
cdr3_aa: CASSLDRVQETQYF

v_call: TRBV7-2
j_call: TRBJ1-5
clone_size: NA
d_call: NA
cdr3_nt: TGTGCCAGCAGCTTGGCAGAGGGCCTTCAGCCCCAGCATTTT
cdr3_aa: CASSLAEGLQPQHF

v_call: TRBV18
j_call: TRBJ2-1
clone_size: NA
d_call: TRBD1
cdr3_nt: TGTGCCAGCTCGCCGGACAGGAGAGACAATGAGCAGTTCTTC
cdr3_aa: CASSPDRRDNEQFF

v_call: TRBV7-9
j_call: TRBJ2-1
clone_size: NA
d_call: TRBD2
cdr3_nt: TGTGCCGCGCCGGGAGGGGACAATGAGCAGTTCTTC
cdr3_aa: CAAPGGDNEQFF

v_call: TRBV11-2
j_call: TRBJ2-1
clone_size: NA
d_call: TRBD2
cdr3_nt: TGTGCCAGCAGCCCGAGACTAGCGGGAGGTAATGAGCAGTTCTTC
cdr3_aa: CASSPRLAGGNEQFF

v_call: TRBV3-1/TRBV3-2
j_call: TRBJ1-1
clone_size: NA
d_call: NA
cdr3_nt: TGTGCCAGCAGCCAAATCCGGAACACTGAAGCTTTCTTT
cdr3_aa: CASSQIRNTEAFF

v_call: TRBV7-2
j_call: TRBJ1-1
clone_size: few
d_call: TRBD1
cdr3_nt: TGTGCCAGCAGCTTAGGGGGGACAGGGGTATTTGCTTTCTTT
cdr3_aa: CASSLGGTGVFAFF

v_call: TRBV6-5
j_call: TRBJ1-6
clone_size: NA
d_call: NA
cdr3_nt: TGTGCCAGCAGCAGGGGCAGCTCCTATAATTCACCCCTCCACTTT
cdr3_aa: CASSRGSSYNSPLHF

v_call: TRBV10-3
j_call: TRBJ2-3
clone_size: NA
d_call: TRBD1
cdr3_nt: TGTGCCATCAGACCCCTCATTGGAGGACAGGGGGCGTGGACGCAGTATTTT
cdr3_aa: CAIRPLIGGQGAWTQYF

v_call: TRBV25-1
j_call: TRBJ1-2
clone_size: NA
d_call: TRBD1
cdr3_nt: TGTGCCAGCAGTGACGACAGGGGGGGCCCTGGCTACACCTTC
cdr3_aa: CASSDDRGGPGYTF

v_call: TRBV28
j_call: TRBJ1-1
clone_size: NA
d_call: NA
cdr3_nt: TGTGCCAGCAGTACCCGGACAGCTACGAACACTGAAGCTTTCTTT
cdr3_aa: CASSTRTATNTEAFF

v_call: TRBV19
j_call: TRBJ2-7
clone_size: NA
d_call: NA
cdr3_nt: TGTGCCAGTAGTATAGGAGATGGCTACGAGCAGTACTTC
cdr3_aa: CASSIGDGYEQYF

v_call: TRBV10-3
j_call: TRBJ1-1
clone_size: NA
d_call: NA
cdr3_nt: TGTGCCAGCCTACCCGTGGGGGCTGCGAACACTGAAGCTTTCTTT
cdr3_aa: CASLPVGAANTEAFF